This passage covers 11 T cell receptor beta chains from one sample sequenced in a study of T cells after yellow fever vaccination. TCRdb passed the 5' RACE reads through MiXCR, listing each CDR3 protein once. The data show tens of thousands of distinct CDR3 sequences, with about 10% seen just once and about 12% held by the top ten. Sequences were derived from PBMCs, either bulk or a sorted T-cell subset (CD4+, CD8+, memory, or dextramer-sorted; not recorded which), sampled about 2 weeks after the first yellow fever vaccination. Every receptor here comes from a man aged 18 to 29 who received the YFV17D yellow fever vaccine.

This clonotype showed up many times. This chain links TRBV5-1 with TRBJ2-2; D perhaps matches TRBD1 (6 bases). CDR1 and CDR2 (germline): SGHRS, YFSETQ. With 3 bases removed from V and 7 bases from J, the gap between germline ends came to 13 bases. This CDR3 is built from 14 residues. The CDR3 spells CASSSGGGGGELFF. CDR3 sequence (DNA): TGCGCCAGCAGCTCCGGTGGGGGCGGCGGGGAGCTGTTTTTT.

On this clonotype: A much larger clone sits a single nucleotide away, making a read error possible. This chain joins TRBV6-6 and TRBJ2-5, with D possibly being TRBD1 or TRBD2 (5 bases each). Germline-derived CDR1 and CDR2 are MNHNY and SVGAGI (reference sequence). The CDR3 runs to 12 residues. The DNA for the CDR3 is TGTGCCAGCAGTTACGGGGGAGAGGCCCAGTACTTC. Translation gives CASSYGGEAQYF.

This clonotype has ten or more counts. The CDR3 region has the DNA TGTGCCAGCAGCGTGGGGGGGGCGCTCCCCGGGGCAGATACGCAGTATTTT. This encodes CASSVGGALPGADTQYF. The J gene is TRBJ2-3, the V gene TRBV9, with D possibly matching TRBD2 (7 bases). Germline V gives CDR1 SGDLS, CDR2 YYNGEE. This CDR3 is 17 amino acids long. The V end was cut by 2 bases, the J end by 4 bases, with 20 bases between.

This clonotype was seen ten or more times. The rearrangement uses TRBV12-3 or TRBV12-4 and TRBJ2-1, with a weak D call TRBD1 (5 bases). With 5 bases removed from V and 7 bases from J, the gap between germline ends came to 15 bases. The CDR3 sequence is 14 residues long. The CDR3 sequence is CASSLPQGRNEQFF. The CDR3 region has the DNA TGTGCCAGCAGTCTCCCGCAGGGTCGAAATGAGCAGTTCTTC.

This clonotype was recorded many times. The chain uses TRBV7-9 and TRBJ1-6; D unresolved. Germline CDR1 is SEHNR and CDR2 is FQNEAQ (reference sequence). Trimming took off 3 bases at V and 8 bases at J, with 8 bases between the two ends. The CDR3 contains 13 residues. CDR3 sequence reads: CASSFSQDSPLHF. The CDR3 bases are TGTGCCAGCAGCTTTTCCCAGGATTCACCCCTCCACTTT.

This clonotype was detected many times. The genes are TRBV7-2 and TRBJ2-5; D not certain. The germline V and J ends were trimmed by 5 bases and 5 bases, with 6 bases remaining between them. The CDR3 contains 11 residues. Germline CDR1 reads SGHTA; CDR2 reads FQGNSA. CDR3 sequence: CASSVGETQYF. The CDR3 DNA reads TGTGCCAGCAGCGTGGGGGAGACCCAGTACTTC.

This clonotype was seen repeatedly, ten times or more. V usage is TRBV5-1 and J usage is TRBJ2-2; D gene uncertain. In germline, CDR1 is SGHRS, CDR2 YFSETQ. The V gene lost 5 bases and the J gene lost 4 bases, with 6 bases spanning the gap. The CDR3 sequence is 12 residues long. The CDR3 nucleotides read TGCGCCAGCAGTGAGCCCACCGGGGAGCTGTTTTTT. It yields the protein CASSEPTGELFF. The full variable domain, rest sourced from reference TRBV5-1 and TRBJ2-2, is KAGVTQTPRYLIKTRGQQVTLSCSPISGHRSVSWYQQTPGQGLQFLFEYFSETQRNKGNFPGRFSGRQFSNSRSEMNVSTLELGDSALYLCASSEPTGELFFGEGSRLTVL.

This clonotype appeared many times. This chain joins TRBV18 and TRBJ2-1; D gene uncertain. The CDR3 covers 12 residues. Germline V gene lookup returns CDR1 KGHSH and CDR2 LQKENI. The V end was cut by 1 base, the J end by 7 bases, with 5 bases between. CDR3 loop: CASSPLPNEQFF. Written as DNA, the CDR3 is TGTGCCAGCTCACCACTCCCTAATGAGCAGTTCTTC.

This clonotype appeared many times. The V gene is TRBV18, the J gene TRBJ2-3; D remains unclear. The CDR3 consists of 14 residues. Per the germline V gene, CDR1 is KGHSH and CDR2 is LQKENI. Deletions cut 2 bases from V and 3 bases from J, with 9 bases between. In DNA, the CDR3 is TGTGCCAGCTCACCATTACCCCAAACAGATACGCAGTATTTT. It is translated as CASSPLPQTDTQYF.

A word on this clonotype: Germline and junction disagree at one end, which may indicate a read error. The V call is TRBV27, the J call TRBJ2-3; D might be TRBD2 (5 bases). This CDR3 spans 15 amino acids. CDR1 MNHEY and CDR2 SMNVEV come from the germline V gene (reference sequence). The CDR3 region is CTSSLRTPDTDTQYF. In nucleotides, the CDR3 is TGTACCAGCAGTTTAAGGACTCCTGACACAGATACGCAGTATTTT.

This clonotype was seen many times. One junction end disagrees with the germline gene, perhaps due to a read error. The V gene is TRBV20-1, the J gene TRBJ1-5, with D tentatively TRBD1 (5 bases). Germline loops: CDR1 DFQATT, CDR2 SNEGSKA (reference sequence). This CDR3 spans 9 amino acids. The CDR3 is CQRGQPQHF. As DNA, the CDR3 is TGTCAGAGGGGCCAGCCCCAGCATTTT.